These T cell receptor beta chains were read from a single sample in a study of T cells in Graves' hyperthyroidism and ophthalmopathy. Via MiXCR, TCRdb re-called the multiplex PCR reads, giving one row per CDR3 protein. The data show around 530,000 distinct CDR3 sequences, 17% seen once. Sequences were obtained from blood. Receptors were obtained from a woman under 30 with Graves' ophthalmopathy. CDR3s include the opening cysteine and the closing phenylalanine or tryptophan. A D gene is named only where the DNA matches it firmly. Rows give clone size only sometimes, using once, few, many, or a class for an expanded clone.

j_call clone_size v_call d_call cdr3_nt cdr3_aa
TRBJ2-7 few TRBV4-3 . TGCGCCAGCAGCCAAGAGGCGGTTAGGGCCTACGAGCAGTACTTC CASSQEAVRAYEQYF
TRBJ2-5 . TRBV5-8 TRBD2 TGTGCCAGCAGCTTGGGTAGCGGGGGGGCGCGGGAGACCCAGTACTTC CASSLGSGGARETQYF
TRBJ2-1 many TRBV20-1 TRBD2 TGCAGTGCCCAGGGAGGGGCCCACAATGAGCAGTTCTTC CSAQGGAHNEQFF
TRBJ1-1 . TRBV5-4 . TGCGCCAGCGGCCAAGCCGGACAGTTCGCTGAAGCTTTCTTT CASGQAGQFAEAFF
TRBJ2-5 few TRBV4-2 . TGTGCCAGCAGCCAAGAACGTGTTAGCGGTTTTGGGGAGACCCAGTACTTC CASSQERVSGFGETQYF
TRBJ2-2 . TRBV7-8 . TGTGCCACCGAGGAGGCCGGGGAGCTGTTTTTT CATEEAGELFF
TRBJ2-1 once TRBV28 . TGTGCCAGCAGTTTACCGGACAGCCTCTCCTACAATGAGCAGTTCTTC CASSLPDSLSYNEQFF
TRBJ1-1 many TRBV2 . TGTGCCAGCAGTGTACTCGGGGGCTGGACTGAAGCTTTCTTT CASSVLGGWTEAFF
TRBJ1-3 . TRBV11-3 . TGTGCCAGCAGCCCCGGAGGGGCAGGGCGAAACACCATATATTTT CASSPGGAGRNTIYF
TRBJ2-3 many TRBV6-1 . TGTGCCAGCAGTCACAGCGGAGGGGATACGCAGTATTTT CASSHSGGDTQYF
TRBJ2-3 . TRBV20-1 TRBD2 TGCAGTGCGCTTACTAGCGGGGGCCTCGACCCACTGAACACAGATACGCAGTATTTT CSALTSGGLDPLNTDTQYF
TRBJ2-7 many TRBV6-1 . TGTGCCAGCAGTGTAACAGCGGAGGGCTCCTACGAGCAGTACTTC CASSVTAEGSYEQYF
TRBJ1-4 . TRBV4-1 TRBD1 TGCGCCGGCAGCCAAGACTTCGGGACAGGGAATGAAAAACTGTTTTTT CAGSQDFGTGNEKLFF
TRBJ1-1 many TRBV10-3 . TGTGCCATCGGACAGAGCGAAATGATGAACACTGAAGCTTTCTTT CAIGQSEMMNTEAFF
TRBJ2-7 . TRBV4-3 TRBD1 TGCGCCAGCAGCCAAGATCCTCGGGGACAGATCTACGAGCAGTACTTC CASSQDPRGQIYEQYF
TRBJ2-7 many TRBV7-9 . TGTGCCAGCAGCCCTCCGTCGGCCTCCTACGAGCAGTACTTC CASSPPSASYEQYF
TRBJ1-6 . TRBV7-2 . TGTGCCAGCAAGGGGAACGATTCACCCCTCCACTTT CASKGNDSPLHF
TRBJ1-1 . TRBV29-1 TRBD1 TGCAGCGTTGAAGGGGGGAGGGACAGGGGCTCTAGGAACACTGAAGCTTTCTTT CSVEGGRDRGSRNTEAFF
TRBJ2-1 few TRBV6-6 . TGTGCCAGCAGTTACGATCGATCGTTCTACAATGAGCAGTTCTTC CASSYDRSFYNEQFF
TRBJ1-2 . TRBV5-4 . TGTGCCAGCAGCTTGCAAGTAGGGAGCAACTATGGCTACACCTTC CASSLQVGSNYGYTF
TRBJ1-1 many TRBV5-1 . TGCGCCAGCAGCTCGGGGGCCCTTGACACCATCTATGGTGTGAACACTGAAGCTTTCTTT CASSSGALDTIYGVNTEAFF
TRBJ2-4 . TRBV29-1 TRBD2 TGCAGCGTTGAACTAGCGGGGGGGATTAAAAACATTCAGTACTTC CSVELAGGIKNIQYF
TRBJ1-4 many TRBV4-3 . TGCGCCAGCAGCCAAGATCTGGGGAGCAGGGCTGAAAAACTGTTTTTT CASSQDLGSRAEKLFF
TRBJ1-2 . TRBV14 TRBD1 TGTGCCAGCAGCCAAGACCAGGGACAGGCGCACCACTACACCTTC CASSQDQGQAHHYTF
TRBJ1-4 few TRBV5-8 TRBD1 TGTGCCAGCAGCTCACCGACAGGGAACTCTGAAAAACTGTTTTTT CASSSPTGNSEKLFF
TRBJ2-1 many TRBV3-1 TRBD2 TGTGCCAGCAGCCACCCACTAGCGGGAGTAGGCTATGAGCAGTTCTTC CASSHPLAGVGYEQFF
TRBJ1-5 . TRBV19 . TGTGCCAGTAGTATACTCAGGGACACGCAGCATTTT CASSILRDTQHF
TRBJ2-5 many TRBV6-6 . TGTGCCAGCAGTTACGGGACGCAAGAGACCCAGTACTTC CASSYGTQETQYF
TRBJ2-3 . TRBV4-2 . TGTGCCAGCAGCTACGCAAGAGCAGGGACGAGCACAGATACGCAGTATTTT CASSYARAGTSTDTQYF
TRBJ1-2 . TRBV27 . TGTGCCAGCAGTTTTGGGGGGCCCAACTATGGCTACACCTTC CASSFGGPNYGYTF
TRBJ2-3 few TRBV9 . TGTGCCAGCAGCGCCTCAGGGGCAGATACGCAGTATTTT CASSASGADTQYF
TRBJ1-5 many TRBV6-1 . TGTGCCAGCAGTGACGGCACCTACCAAATAAATCAGCCCCAGCATTTT CASSDGTYQINQPQHF
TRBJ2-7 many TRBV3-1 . TGTGCCAGCAGCCAAGCGGCCGGAGCACGGTACGAGCAGTACTTC CASSQAAGARYEQYF
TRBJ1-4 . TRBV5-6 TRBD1 TGTGCCAGCAGCGTCGGGACAGGGAGAGAGGAAAAACTGTTTTTT CASSVGTGREEKLFF
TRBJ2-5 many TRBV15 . TGTGCCATTGGGACGTGGAAGGAGACCCAGTACTTC CAIGTWKETQYF
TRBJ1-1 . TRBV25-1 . TGTGCCAGCAGTGGACCGAGACTTCTGAACACTGAAGCTTTCTTT CASSGPRLLNTEAFF
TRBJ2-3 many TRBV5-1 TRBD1 TGCGCCAGCAGCTTGGGTCGGACAGGGAGTGCAGATACGCAGTATTTT CASSLGRTGSADTQYF
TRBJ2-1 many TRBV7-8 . TGTGCCAGCCAGTTTTGGGCCCTTAGAACACAAGGGTACAATGAGCAGTTCTTC CASQFWALRTQGYNEQFF
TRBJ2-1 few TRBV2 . TGTGCCAGCAGTTTCGGACTGGAGGTCAATGAGCAGTTCTTC CASSFGLEVNEQFF